This record looks at one T cell receptor beta chain sequence and its context. A single record per CDR3 protein comes from TCRdb applying MiXCR to the RT-PCR reads. The repertoire holds about 960,000 distinct CDR3 sequences, with about a sixth as singletons. This sample is part of a study of patients and donors after allogeneic stem cell transplantation. V gave up 4 bases and J gave up 5 bases, with 12 bases separating them. The CDR3 consists of 13 residues. From germline, CDR1 is DFQATT and CDR2 SNEGSKA (reference sequence). The sequence was collected from a human donor who was either an allogeneic HSCT recipient or a stem cell or donor lymphocyte infusion donor (not recorded which). It is not recorded whose cells these are; they may come from a transplant donor. Sample: blood, either unsorted or a sorted T cell fraction (not recorded which). The chain couples TRBV20-1 to TRBJ2-1; possible D gene TRBD1, 6 bases. The CDR3 spells CSANSDSNNEQFF. In DNA, the CDR3 is TGCAGTGCTAACTCGGACAGCAACAATGAGCAGTTCTTC.